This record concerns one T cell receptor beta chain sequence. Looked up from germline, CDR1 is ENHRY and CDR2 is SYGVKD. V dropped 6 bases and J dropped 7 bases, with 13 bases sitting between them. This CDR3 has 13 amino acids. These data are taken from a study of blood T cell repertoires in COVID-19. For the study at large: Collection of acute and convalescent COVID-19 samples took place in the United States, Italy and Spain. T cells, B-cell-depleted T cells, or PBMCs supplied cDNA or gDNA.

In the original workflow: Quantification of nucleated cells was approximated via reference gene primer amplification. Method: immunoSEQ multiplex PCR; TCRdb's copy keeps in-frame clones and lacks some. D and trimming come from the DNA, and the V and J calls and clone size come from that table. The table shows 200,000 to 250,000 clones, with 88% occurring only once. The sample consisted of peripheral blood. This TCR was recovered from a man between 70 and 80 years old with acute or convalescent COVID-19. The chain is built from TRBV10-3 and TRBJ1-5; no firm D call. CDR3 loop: CAISETKRQPQHF. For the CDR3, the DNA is TGTGCCATCAGCGAGACAAAACGACAGCCCCAGCATTTT.